A single sample gave rise to the 27 T cell receptor beta chains below, sequenced in a study of blood T cell repertoires in COVID-19. TCRdb's table, derived via immunoSEQ multiplex PCR, lists solely in-frame clones and lacks some. The table includes around 100,000 clones, about 90% detected once. The sample consisted of peripheral blood. All receptors come from a man in his fifties in a cohort sampled during active COVID-19.

The rearrangement uses TRBV7-2 and TRBJ1-2; tentatively, D is TRBD1 (6 bases). There are 16 residues in the CDR3. V lost 5 bases and J lost 5, with 21 bases in between. Per germline, CDR1 SGHTA and CDR2 FQGNSA. CDR3 sequence (DNA): TGTGCCAGCAGCCCAAAGGGGACACCCCGGGAATATGGCTACACCTTC. Protein product: CASSPKGTPREYGYTF. Full variable domain (rest looked up from reference TRBV7-2 and TRBJ1-2): GAGVSQSPSNKVTEKGKDVELRCDPISGHTALYWYRQSLGQGLEFLIYFQGNSAPDKSGLPSDRFSAERTGGSVSTLTIQRTQQEDSAVYLCASSPKGTPREYGYTFGSGTRLTVV.

The gene calls are TRBV9 and TRBJ1-4, with 7 bases fitting TRBD1. The CDR3 is made up of 14 amino acids. Germline CDR1 reads SGDLS; CDR2 reads YYNGEE. V shed 4 bases and J 8 bases; nucleotides not matched to a gene: 8. The CDR3 sequence: CASSPRQGREKLFF. CDR3 sequence (DNA): TGTGCCAGCAGCCCGAGACAGGGTCGAGAAAAACTGTTTTTT.

The V call is TRBV7-9, the J call TRBJ1-3; D is unresolved. The CDR3 is 14 amino acids. Trimming took off 8 bases at V and 0 bases at J, with 11 bases between the two ends. Germline lookup yields CDR1 SEHNR and CDR2 FQNEAQ (reference sequence). The CDR3 spells CASEVPFSGNTIYF. CDR3 sequence (DNA): TGTGCCAGCGAGGTGCCGTTCTCTGGAAACACCATATATTTT.

This clone has a single count. The genes are TRBV18 and TRBJ1-5; D uncertain. Trimming removed 3 bases from V and 3 bases from J, with 6 bases in between. CDR3 length: 13 amino acids. Germline CDR1 is KGHSH and CDR2 is LQKENI. As DNA, the CDR3 is TGTGCCAGCTCACCGCGGTCCAATCAGCCCCAGCATTTT. Encoded protein: CASSPRSNQPQHF.

In its sample, this clone was seen a few times. J is TRBJ1-5 and V is TRBV5-1; 7 bases map to TRBD1. The CDR3 has 17 residues. The V gene end was trimmed by 4 bases and the J gene end by 0 bases; junction bases not matched to a gene: 10. Germline V gives CDR1 SGHRS, CDR2 YFSETQ. The CDR3 here is CASSRDREVYSNQPQHF. The CDR3 DNA follows: TGCGCCAGCAGCCGCGACAGGGAAGTATATAGCAATCAGCCCCAGCATTTT.

The chain has TRBV9 and TRBJ1-6; TRBD1 is a possible D gene (6 bases). This CDR3 region has 17 residues. Germline assignment: CDR1 SGDLS and CDR2 YYNGEE. The V and J ends lost 4 bases and 0 bases respectively, with 14 bases between them. CDR3 in DNA: TGTGCCAGCAGCCCCAACGGACAGAGCTCCTATAATTCACCCCTCCACTTT. Translating it yields CASSPNGQSSYNSPLHF.

This chain connects TRBV15 to TRBJ2-7; 9 nucleotides agree with TRBD1. The CDR3 is 15 residues long. Germline lookup yields CDR1 LNHNV and CDR2 YYDKDF (reference sequence). V dropped 0 bases and J dropped 2; count of bases not matched to a gene: 2. In nucleotides, the CDR3 is TGTGCCACCAGCAGAGAGGGGACAGGGACCTACGAGCAGTACGTC. Translating gives CATSREGTGTYEQYV.

In this sample, this clone turned up a few times. The genes are TRBV15 and TRBJ2-5; 8 nucleotides align to TRBD1. The CDR3 length is 16 residues. The junction had 8 bases not matched to a gene; V was cut back by 0 bases and J by 5 bases. Germline V gene lookup returns CDR1 LNHNV and CDR2 YYDKDF (reference sequence). Written as DNA, the CDR3 is TGTGCCACCAGCAGAGATTTCAGACAGGGGCATGAGACCCAGTACTTC. Protein product: CATSRDFRQGHETQYF.

The gene calls are TRBV5-1 and TRBJ1-2, with TRBD1 as a possible D gene (5 bases). CDR1 and CDR2 from the germline V gene are SGHRS and YFSETQ. V shed 3 bases and J shed 8 bases, with 14 bases lying between them. The CDR3 runs to 13 residues. CDR3 sequence reads: CASSSTGNQGYTF. The DNA for the CDR3 is TGCGCCAGCAGCTCTACAGGTAACCAAGGCTACACCTTC.

CDR3 DNA sequence: TGTGCCAGGAGTTTTGGGGGCCGTGGGGCTGAGTACGTC. Encoded protein: CARSFGGRGAEYV. The V and J genes are TRBV27 and TRBJ2-7; tentative D call: TRBD1 (6 bases). The CDR3 spans 13 residues. Germline CDR1 MNHEY, CDR2 SMNVEV (reference sequence).

The sample holds a few counts of this clone. This rearrangement joins TRBV10-3 to TRBJ1-2; no definite D call. The CDR3 totals 11 residues. The V end was cut by 10 bases, the J end by 8 bases, with 14 bases between. CDR1 is ENHRY and CDR2 is SYGVKD in the germline V gene. The CDR3 DNA is TGTGCCACATTCTCAGTTTGGGGCTACACCTTC. Protein: CATFSVWGYTF.

The chain carries TRBV20-1 and TRBJ2-5, with 11 bases that match TRBD2. In germline, CDR1 is DFQATT, CDR2 SNEGSKA (reference sequence). V was clipped by 3 bases and J by 4 bases; unmatched bases: 10. The CDR3 length is 16 residues. The DNA of the CDR3 is TGCAGTGCTAGTCAGACCTTAGCGGGGGGGCGAGAGACCCAGTACTTC. It codes for CSASQTLAGGRETQYF.

V usage is TRBV9 and J usage is TRBJ2-1; TRBD2 aligns across 10 bases. Germline CDR1 is SGDLS and CDR2 is YYNGEE. The CDR3 loop spans 16 amino acids. After removal of 4 bases from V and 3 bases from J, the junction contained 7 bases not matched to a gene. CDR3 protein: CASSISGGTLYNEQFF. The CDR3 coding sequence is TGTGCCAGCAGCATTAGCGGGGGGACTCTCTACAATGAGCAGTTCTTC.

The J gene is TRBJ2-3, the V gene TRBV9; TRBD2 matches 8 bases. Per germline, CDR1 SGDLS and CDR2 YYNGEE. V was clipped by 4 bases and J by 2 bases; unmatched bases: 9. There are 16 residues in the CDR3. The CDR3 bases are TGTGCCAGCAGCACCCGGAGCGGGGGAAACACAGATACGCAGTATTTT. Translation gives CASSTRSGGNTDTQYF.

The V gene is TRBV5-1, the J gene TRBJ2-5, with 12 bases fitting TRBD1. This CDR3 spans 16 amino acids. V shed 4 bases, J shed 6 bases, and the junction held 10 bases outside the gene matches. CDR1 and CDR2 (germline): SGHRS, YFSETQ. The CDR3: CASSTGTGGAEKTQYF. The DNA of the CDR3 is TGCGCCAGCAGCACCGGGACAGGGGGCGCAGAGAAGACCCAGTACTTC.

The chain couples TRBV5-1 to TRBJ2-1; perhaps TRBD1 as D (6 bases). The CDR3 spans 15 residues. Trimming shortened V by 4 bases and J by 1 base, and 12 bases separated the two germline ends. Germline values: CDR1 SGHRS, CDR2 YFSETQ. This chain's CDR3 is CASSVRDTSYNEQFF. For the CDR3, the DNA is TGCGCCAGCAGCGTCCGGGACACTTCCTACAATGAGCAGTTCTTC.

This clone is a singleton in its sample. The genes are TRBV28 and TRBJ2-3; the D is unclear. Trimming shortened V by 4 bases and J by 6 bases, and 11 bases separated the two germline ends. Germline V gene sequence: CDR1 MDHEN, CDR2 SYDVKM. The CDR3 is made up of 13 amino acids. The CDR3 region has the DNA TGTGCCAGCAGTTCCCCAGGATGGGATACGCAGTATTTT. Protein sequence: CASSSPGWDTQYF.

A single count supports this clone. The chain couples TRBV15 to TRBJ2-5; 10 positions match TRBD1. The CDR3 consists of 14 residues. Losses at the gene ends were 4 bases for V and 4 bases for J; bases not matched to a gene: 3. Germline V gene lookup returns CDR1 LNHNV and CDR2 YYDKDF (reference sequence). For the CDR3, the DNA is TGTGCCACCAGCAAGGGACAGGGGCGAGAGACCCAGTACTTC. Translation: CATSKGQGRETQYF.

The count of this clone is one. The chain is built from TRBV6-2 or TRBV6-3 and TRBJ1-5, with 8 bases matching TRBD1. With V trimmed by 4 bases and J by 4 bases, 9 bases remained unmatched. The CDR3 contains 16 residues. Germline-derived CDR1 and CDR2 are MNHEY and SVGEGT. CDR3 residues: CASSSPGQVLNQPQHF. As DNA, the CDR3 is TGTGCCAGCAGTTCCCCGGGACAGGTGTTGAATCAGCCCCAGCATTTT.

The chain recombines TRBV4-1 with TRBJ2-1; D possibly corresponds to TRBD1 (5 bases). In germline, CDR1 is MGHRA, CDR2 YSYEKL. Trimming shortened V by 0 bases and J by 0 bases, and 6 bases separated the two germline ends. This CDR3 contains 15 residues. This CDR3 is CASSQEGLSYNEQFF. CDR3 in DNA: TGCGCCAGCAGCCAAGAGGGGCTCTCCTACAATGAGCAGTTCTTC.

The chain couples TRBV28 to TRBJ2-2, with D hard to call. The V gene lost 1 base and the J gene lost 0 bases, with 6 bases spanning the gap. The germline gives CDR1 MDHEN, CDR2 SYDVKM. This CDR3 spans 15 amino acids. The CDR3 spells CASSLSGANTGELFF. For the CDR3, the DNA is TGTGCCAGCAGTTTATCGGGTGCGAACACCGGGGAGCTGTTTTTT.

This chain uses TRBV19 with TRBJ1-3; no reliable D call. The length of the CDR3 is 13 residues. Germline V CDR1 and CDR2: LNHDA, SQIVND (reference sequence). Trimming left V 7 bases short and J 2 bases short, with 9 bases between. DNA of the CDR3: TGTGCCAGTACTTTCTATGCTGGAAACACCATATATTTT. It yields the protein CASTFYAGNTIYF.

The genes are TRBV4-1 and TRBJ1-4, with D perhaps matching TRBD1 (6 bases). The CDR3 spans 16 residues. The V gene lost 1 base and the J gene lost 2 bases, with 11 bases spanning the gap. Germline CDR1 MGHRA, CDR2 YSYEKL. CDR3 nucleotides: TGCGCCAGCAGCCAAGCCTCAACAGGGACTAATGAAAAACTGTTTTTT. This gives the protein CASSQASTGTNEKLFF.

CDR3: CASSFTRTGLYGYTF. The CDR3, as DNA: TGTGCCAGCAGCTTCACCAGGACAGGGTTGTATGGCTACACCTTC. This chain uses TRBV9 with TRBJ1-2; 8 bases map to TRBD1. Losses at the gene ends were 4 bases for V and 5 bases for J; bases not matched to a gene: 10. The CDR3 sequence is 15 residues long. Germline loops: CDR1 SGDLS, CDR2 YYNGEE.

This chain joins TRBV19 and TRBJ2-4, with 7 nucleotides matching TRBD1. The CDR3 covers 14 residues. V lost 4 bases, J lost 1 base, and 1 base stayed unmatched. Germline CDR1 is LNHDA and CDR2 is SQIVND (reference sequence). As DNA, the CDR3 is TGTGCCAGTAGTACACAGGGGGCCAAAAACATTCAGTACTTC. Translation: CASSTQGAKNIQYF. The complete variable domain, with remaining parts taken from reference TRBV19 and TRBJ2-4, reads DGGITQSPKYLFRKEGQNVTLSCEQNLNHDAMYWYRQDPGQGLRLIYYSQIVNDFQKGDIAEGYSVSREKKESFPLTVTSAQKNPTAFYLCASSTQGAKNIQYFGAGTRLSVL.

The V and J genes are TRBV4-3 and TRBJ2-7, with TRBD2 as a possible D gene (5 bases). In germline, CDR1 is LGHNA, CDR2 YSLEER. The length of the CDR3 is 14 residues. Trimming shortened V by 0 bases and J by 1 base, and 7 bases separated the two germline ends. CDR3 protein: CASSQDGGSYEQYF. The DNA for the CDR3 is TGCGCCAGCAGCCAAGATGGCGGGTCCTACGAGCAGTACTTC.

This chain links TRBV28 with TRBJ2-2; 7 nucleotides match TRBD1. Germline V gene sequence: CDR1 MDHEN, CDR2 SYDVKM. This CDR3 contains 16 residues. J gave up 2 bases and V 0 bases, and 3 bases lay outside the gene matches. DNA for the CDR3: TGTGCCAGCAGTTTATGGGGGGACAGAAACACCGGGGAGCTGTTTTTT. It codes for CASSLWGDRNTGELFF.